This passage covers 20 T cell receptor beta chains from one sample sequenced in a study. TCRdb fed the RT-PCR reads into MiXCR, producing one record per CDR3 protein. The sample includes 550,000 to 750,000 distinct CDR3 sequences, over 12% of them seen just once. Sequencing was performed on memory CD4+ T cells from blood. The receptors stem from a female donor in good health, serving as a healthy control.

The chain uses TRBV6-1 and TRBJ1-5; D not certain. V was cut by 3 bases and J by 6 bases, with 3 bases left in between. The CDR3 is made up of 11 amino acids. Germline loops: CDR1 MNHNS, CDR2 SASEGT. The CDR3 loop reads CASSDSQPQHF. The CDR3 DNA is TGTGCCAGCAGTGACTCTCAGCCCCAGCATTTT.

At least ten counts were recorded for this clonotype. V gene TRBV5-6 combines with J gene TRBJ1-5; no clear D gene. The CDR3 totals 14 residues. Germline values: CDR1 SGHDT, CDR2 YYEEEE. The germline V and J ends were trimmed by 2 bases and 2 bases, with 8 bases remaining between them. DNA of the CDR3: TGTGCCAGCAGCTTTGGCCTAGGCAATCAGCCCCAGCATTTT. This encodes CASSFGLGNQPQHF. The whole variable domain, remainder taken from reference TRBV5-6 and TRBJ1-5, is DAGVTQSPTHLIKTRGQQVTLRCSPKSGHDTVSWYQQALGQGPQFIFQYYEEEERQRGNFPDRFSGHQFPNYSSELNVNALLLGDSALYLCASSFGLGNQPQHFGDGTRLSIL.

This clonotype showed up just a few times. The chain combines TRBV6-2 or TRBV6-3 with TRBJ2-5; 10 bases agree with TRBD1. Germline assignment: CDR1 MNHEY and CDR2 SVGEGT. The length of the CDR3 is 14 residues. Unmatched junction bases numbered 8, after V lost 10 bases and J lost 3 bases. CDR3 in amino acids: CATLRGQGKETQYF. CDR3 in DNA: TGTGCCACCCTTCGGGGACAGGGGAAAGAGACCCAGTACTTC.

This clonotype was recorded at least ten times. The rearrangement joins TRBV7-9 to TRBJ1-1, with unresolved D. V lost 6 bases, J lost 4 bases, and 9 bases lay in between. CDR3 length: 12 amino acids. Looked up from germline, CDR1 is SEHNR and CDR2 is FQNEAQ (reference sequence). The CDR3 region is CASSIQGTEAFF. DNA of the CDR3: TGTGCCAGCAGTATTCAAGGCACTGAAGCTTTCTTT.

This chain joins TRBV5-1 and TRBJ2-7; possible D gene TRBD2, 6 bases. The CDR3 is 14 residues long. V was clipped by 4 bases and J by 2 bases, with 13 bases between them. Germline V gene lookup returns CDR1 SGHRS and CDR2 YFSETQ. CDR3 region: CASSPGDLPYEQYF. In nucleotides, the CDR3 is TGCGCCAGCAGCCCGGGGGACCTCCCCTACGAGCAGTACTTC.

This clonotype was observed many times. The rearrangement uses TRBV20-1 and TRBJ2-1; 11 nucleotides match TRBD2. Losses at the gene ends were 2 bases for V and 6 bases for J; bases not matched to a gene: 12. CDR1 is DFQATT and CDR2 is SNEGSKA in the germline V gene (reference sequence). The CDR3 contains 17 residues. The CDR3 protein is CSARRLAGGGLFNEQFF. The CDR3 DNA sequence: TGCAGTGCTAGACGGCTAGCGGGGGGCGGTTTATTCAATGAGCAGTTCTTC.

The chain is built from TRBV7-2 and TRBJ1-2, with 10 bases lining up with TRBD1. Looked up from germline, CDR1 is SGHTA and CDR2 is FQGNSA. V shed 2 bases and J 6 bases; nucleotides not matched to a gene: 6. The CDR3 consists of 15 residues. The CDR3 spells CASSLRGTGEDGYTF. The CDR3 bases are TGTGCCAGCAGCTTACGGGGGACAGGGGAAGATGGCTACACCTTC.

V gene TRBV4-3 combines with J gene TRBJ2-2, with D possibly being TRBD1 (7 bases). CDR1 is LGHNA and CDR2 is YSLEER in the germline V gene. The length of the CDR3 is 17 residues. Deletions cut 2 bases from V and 1 base from J, with 14 bases between. The CDR3 DNA is TGCGCCAGCAGCCAAAAGGAGGGACAGAAGAACACCGGGGAGCTGTTTTTT. Encoded protein: CASSQKEGQKNTGELFF.

In the case of this clonotype: This may arise from a read error, as a much more abundant clone is one base away. The CDR3 sequence is CASSSFRLDYEQYF. The CDR3 coding sequence is TGTGCCAGCAGCTCCTTCCGTCTCGATTACGAGCAGTACTTC. The genes are TRBV7-2 and TRBJ2-7; D remains ambiguous. V was trimmed by 4 bases and J by 4 bases, leaving 14 bases between them. The length of the CDR3 is 14 residues. Germline CDR1 is SGHTA and CDR2 is FQGNSA. The full variable domain, with the rest looked up from reference TRBV7-2 and TRBJ2-7, is GAGVSQSPSNKVTEKGKDVELRCDPISGHTALYWYRQSLGQGLEFLIYFQGNSAPDKSGLPSDRFSAERTGGSVSTLTIQRTQQEDSAVYLCASSSFRLDYEQYFGPGTRLTVT.

A few counts support this clonotype. The V and J genes are TRBV25-1 and TRBJ1-6; TRBD1 aligns across 7 bases. CDR3 size: 15 residues. Germline CDR1 MGHDK, CDR2 SYGVNS. Trimming removed 3 bases from V and 9 bases from J; junction bases left unmatched: 8. In DNA form, the CDR3 reads TGTGCCAGCAGTGATTGGGACAGAGATCTTTCACCCCTCCACTTT. This gives the protein CASSDWDRDLSPLHF.

This chain connects TRBV20-1 to TRBJ2-5, with D uncertain. Per the germline V gene, CDR1 is DFQATT and CDR2 is SNEGSKA (reference sequence). The CDR3 totals 10 residues. Trimming removed 7 bases at V and 3 bases at J, with 6 bases between. The CDR3 DNA is TGCAGTGTCGAGAAAGAGACCCAGTACTTC. Amino acids: CSVEKETQYF.

Only one count was recorded for this clonotype. Being one base from a much bigger clone, this may be a read error. This rearrangement joins TRBV7-2 to TRBJ1-1; the D is unclear. The CDR3 consists of 15 residues. The germline V gene has CDR1 SGHTA and CDR2 FQGNSA. The CDR3: CASSPWGLGTTGAFF. In DNA, the CDR3 is TGTGCCAGCAGCCCATGGGGTTTGGGTACCACTGGAGCTTTCTTT.

The sample holds a few counts of this clonotype. V gene TRBV6-1 combines with J gene TRBJ2-7, with 7 bases that match TRBD1. The V gene's germline CDR1 is MNHNS and CDR2 SASEGT. Trimming at V came to 6 bases and at J to 2 bases, leaving 13 bases not matched to a gene. The CDR3 length is 16 residues. The CDR3: CASRATGTERAYEQYF. CDR3 DNA sequence: TGTGCCAGCAGGGCCACAGGGACAGAAAGGGCCTACGAGCAGTACTTC.

This clonotype showed up many times. This chain links TRBV29-1 with TRBJ2-1; D call uncertain. Trimming cost V 6 bases and J 6 bases, with 9 bases left between them. The CDR3 extends over 11 amino acids. Germline V gives CDR1 SQVTM, CDR2 ANQGSEA. CDR3 region: CSVMVVNEQFF. In nucleotides, the CDR3 is TGCAGCGTCATGGTCGTCAATGAGCAGTTCTTC.

The sample holds a few counts of this clonotype. The chain joins TRBV7-2 to TRBJ2-5; D not certain. This CDR3 spans 15 amino acids. The ends were cut back, 2 bases at V and 2 bases at J, with 12 bases in the middle. CDR1 is SGHTA, CDR2 FQGNSA, per germline. The CDR3 sequence is CASSLQVRAQETQYF. CDR3 sequence (DNA): TGTGCCAGCAGCTTACAGGTCCGGGCACAAGAGACCCAGTACTTC.

The table lists this clonotype with a few counts. This sequence joins TRBV20-1 and TRBJ2-3; D not resolved. The V gene's germline CDR1 is DFQATT and CDR2 SNEGSKA (reference sequence). Trimming cost V 6 bases and J 7 bases, with 11 bases left between them. The CDR3 totals 11 residues. The CDR3 region has the DNA TGCAGTGCCCTCACCCGTTATACGCAGTATTTT. This sequence encodes CSALTRYTQYF.

This clonotype was recorded at least ten times. The chain has TRBV12-3 or TRBV12-4 and TRBJ1-2; tentatively, D is TRBD1 (5 bases). V was trimmed by 5 bases and J by 6 bases, leaving 10 bases between them. The CDR3 length is 12 residues. The CDR3 DNA reads TGTGCCAGCAGTCCCCGGGGGGATGGCTACACCTTC. Protein: CASSPRGDGYTF.

The V call is TRBV12-3 or TRBV12-4, the J call TRBJ1-5; D ambiguous. This CDR3 spans 13 amino acids. V lost 2 bases and J 7 bases, leaving 9 bases between the germline ends. The CDR3 here is CASSLIERQPQHF. The CDR3 nucleotides read TGTGCCAGCAGTTTAATAGAGCGGCAGCCCCAGCATTTT.

This clonotype has just a few counts. V and J are TRBV20-1 and TRBJ1-4; 9 positions agree with TRBD1. The germline CDR1 and CDR2 sequences are DFQATT and SNEGSKA (reference sequence). V lost 2 bases and J lost 8; bases outside the gene matches: 6. The CDR3 is 14 residues long. The CDR3 bases are TGCAGTGCTAGACGGGACAGGGAGACGGAAAAACTGTTTTTT. It yields the protein CSARRDRETEKLFF.

The rearrangement links TRBV3-1 to TRBJ1-2; D perhaps matches TRBD1 (5 bases). CDR1 is LGHDT and CDR2 is YNNKEL in the germline V gene (reference sequence). V was trimmed by 4 bases and J by 5 bases, leaving 14 bases between them. The CDR3 runs 14 residues. The CDR3 sequence is CASSPLGGGYGYTF. In nucleotides, the CDR3 is TGTGCCAGCAGCCCCCTAGGTGGGGGGTATGGCTACACCTTC.